This is a list of T cell receptor beta chains from one sample in a study of blood T cell repertoires in COVID-19. Data came from immunoSEQ multiplex PCR; TCRdb stores just in-frame clones and leaves some out. The sample has 160,000 or so clones, about four fifths seen once. Sequencing was carried out using peripheral blood. Receptor source: a man aged 65 to 85 with active or convalescent COVID-19. CDR3s include the opening cysteine and the closing phenylalanine or tryptophan. D genes are given only for firm matches. Where a row states a size, it is once, few, many or the class of an expanded clone; other rows omit it.

j_call d_call clone_size v_call cdr3_nt cdr3_aa
TRBJ1-1 TRBD1 - TRBV10-3 TGTGCCATCAGTAGGACAGGGAACGGCAACACTGAAGCTTTCTTT CAISRTGNGNTEAFF
TRBJ1-5 - - TRBV18 TGTGCCAGCTCACCGAGGGGGTCCAATCAGCCCCAGCATTTT CASSPRGSNQPQHF
TRBJ1-4 - - TRBV11-2 TGTGCCAGCAGCCCTACAGGGTCGGCCGATGAAAAACTGTTTTTT CASSPTGSADEKLFF
TRBJ2-2 TRBD1 - TRBV7-9 TGTGCCGGCCGGGACAGTTTGACCGGGGAGCTGTTTTTT CAGRDSLTGELFF
TRBJ2-3 TRBD2 - TRBV19 TGTGCCAGTAGTATCACTAGCGGGGGGGCTACAGATACGCAGTATTTT CASSITSGGATDTQYF
TRBJ1-2 - few TRBV10-3 TGTGCCATCAGTGAGTTCAAGGGGGGCTACACCTTC CAISEFKGGYTF
TRBJ1-6 - - TRBV6-5 TGTGCCAGCAGTTACGTGGGCCTACGGGGACCCCTCCACTTT CASSYVGLRGPLHF
TRBJ1-5 TRBD1 - TRBV4-2 TGTGCCAGCAGCCAAGAGGGACAGGGTGATCAGCCCCAGCATTTT CASSQEGQGDQPQHF
TRBJ1-1 - - TRBV19 TGTGCCAGTAGTATAAAAGGGAGGGGTCCCACCCAGAACACTGAAGCTTTCTTT CASSIKGRGPTQNTEAFF
TRBJ2-2 TRBD2 - TRBV4-3 TGCGCCAGCAGCCGGGGTAGCGGGGCCGGGGAGCTGTTTTTT CASSRGSGAGELFF
TRBJ1-2 TRBD1 - TRBV6-5 TGTGCCAGCAGTTTACTAACAGGGGGCGCCCAGGGGGGCTACACCTTC CASSLLTGGAQGGYTF
TRBJ1-4 - - TRBV19 TGTGCCAGTAGCTCGTGGAGGGGTAGGGCAACTAATGAAAAACTGTTTTTT CASSSWRGRATNEKLFF
TRBJ2-2 - few TRBV29-1 TGCAGCGTTGTGTCTGACACCTTGAACACCGGGGAGCTGTTTTTT CSVVSDTLNTGELFF
TRBJ1-4 TRBD1 - TRBV5-6 TGTGCCAGCAGCTTGTCAGGGGGCTCGGAAAAACTGTTTTTT CASSLSGGSEKLFF
TRBJ1-1 TRBD1 - TRBV6-6 TGTGCCAGCAGTACACAGGGGCGGGCTGAAGCTTTCTTT CASSTQGRAEAFF
TRBJ2-7 - - TRBV5-1 TGCGCCAGCAGCTTGTTGGACAGCTTCTCCTACGAGCAGTACTTC CASSLLDSFSYEQYF
TRBJ2-7 TRBD2 - TRBV3-1/TRBV3-2 TGTGCCAGCAGCCAGGGCGGGGGGGACTACGAGCAGTACTTC CASSQGGGDYEQYF
TRBJ1-4 - - TRBV7-9 TGTGCCAGCAGACCAACAGGGTCGTCTAATGAAAAACTGTTTTTT CASRPTGSSNEKLFF
TRBJ1-3 - few TRBV10-3 TGTGCCATCAGTGACGGTTCCACTGGAAACACCATATATTTT CAISDGSTGNTIYF
TRBJ1-5 - once TRBV27 TGTGCCAGCAACAGGGCGTATCAGCCCCAGCATTTT CASNRAYQPQHF
TRBJ1-6 - - TRBV25-1 TGTGCCAGCAGTGAATACGGGGACTCCTATAATTCACCCCTCCACTTT CASSEYGDSYNSPLHF
TRBJ2-7 TRBD1 - TRBV7-8 TGTGCCAGCAGCCCGAGACAGGGTTACACCTACGAGCAGTACTTC CASSPRQGYTYEQYF
TRBJ2-5 TRBD1 - TRBV5-8 TGTGCCAGCAGCTTGGCTGGACAGGGGGCTCAAGAGACCCAGTACTTC CASSLAGQGAQETQYF
TRBJ2-7 TRBD2 - TRBV2 TGTGCCAGCAGTGAAGCTCCCCGGCGGGGGGCCGAGCAGTACTTC CASSEAPRRGAEQYF
TRBJ1-2 - - TRBV6-6 TGTGCCAGCAGCTCGGGGAACTTCTATGGCTACACCTTC CASSSGNFYGYTF
TRBJ1-6 - - TRBV2 TGTGCCAGCAGTGAATATCAGGGTAATTCACCCCTCCACTTT CASSEYQGNSPLHF
TRBJ2-7 TRBD2 - TRBV4-2 TGTGCCAGCAGCCAAGGGGGACTAGCGGGAGGTGGGTACGAGCAGTACTTC CASSQGGLAGGGYEQYF
TRBJ1-3 TRBD1 few TRBV5-1 TGCGCCAGCAGCTTGGGACAGGGAGGAAACACCATATATTTT CASSLGQGGNTIYF
TRBJ1-1 - many TRBV19 TGTGCCAGTAGTACCCCGGGCTCTGGACTTGAGAACACTGAAGCTTTCTTT CASSTPGSGLENTEAFF
TRBJ1-1 - - TRBV10-2 TGCGCCAGCAGACAGGACACTGAAGCTTTCTTT CASRQDTEAFF
TRBJ2-5 TRBD2 once TRBV4-2 TGTGCCAGCAGCCAAGAGGATCTTTGGACTAGCGGGAGGGCTGGGCAAGAGACCCAGTACTTC CASSQEDLWTSGRAGQETQYF
TRBJ2-5 TRBD1 - TRBV9 TGTGCCAGCAGCGTTCGGACAGGGGTGAGGGAGACCCAGTACTTC CASSVRTGVRETQYF
TRBJ1-2 - - TRBV4-2 TGTGCCAGCAGCCAAGAATCGGAGCTGGTTGGCTACACCTTC CASSQESELVGYTF